This entry concerns a single T cell receptor beta chain. The record originates from a study of blood T cell repertoires in COVID-19. Study in general: Both acute and convalescent COVID-19 samples were obtained from the United States, Italy and Spain. PBMCs, B-cell-depleted T cells, or T cells were the source of the cDNA or gDNA that made up the material.

TCRdb's table, derived via immunoSEQ multiplex PCR, lists solely in-frame clones and lacks some. This sample carries roughly 100,000 clones, roughly 92% of them seen once, and the ten largest clones take approximately 1.9%. Patients of the Seattle cohort, enrolled during active infection, were followed longitudinally. CDR1 is MDHEN and CDR2 is SYDVKM in the germline V gene. V was clipped by 5 bases and J by 0 bases, with 20 bases between them. This CDR3 contains 18 residues. The receptor's source is a woman between 45 and 60 years old with COVID-19, enrolled during active disease. This chain uses TRBV28 with TRBJ1-5; no clear D. Sequenced sample: peripheral blood. CDR3 sequence reads: CASSPPQAGYYSNQPQHF. The CDR3 region has the DNA TGTGCCAGCAGTCCTCCCCAGGCGGGGTATTATAGCAATCAGCCCCAGCATTTT.